Each of the 3 T cell receptor beta chains below was sequenced from the same sample in a study of regulatory T cells in long-lasting Graves disease. The authors built TCR beta libraries using iRepertoire HTBI primers and Arm-PCR of CDR3 regions. One entry per CDR3 protein, called by TCRdb with MiXCR from the multiplex PCR reads. The sample contains some 600,000 distinct CDR3 sequences, approximately 16% of which appear only once. Specified time point: newly diagnosed GD, antithyroid drugs for less than 3 months. The TCR library used RNA extracted from PBMCs. This same sample was also taken into another study, of T cells in Graves' hyperthyroidism and ophthalmopathy.

The specimen was peripheral blood mononuclear cells (PBMCs), collected at new diagnosis, from a patient treated with antithyroid drugs. The source is a man younger than 35 with Graves disease.

This clonotype showed up many times. The genes are TRBV7-9 and TRBJ2-7, with D maybe TRBD1 (6 bases). CDR1 is SEHNR, CDR2 FQNEAQ, per germline (reference sequence). This CDR3 contains 14 residues. V lost 2 bases and J lost 0, with 8 bases in between. The CDR3 protein is CASSLRDISYEQYF. CDR3 bases: TGTGCCAGCAGCTTAAGGGACATCTCCTACGAGCAGTACTTC.

This clonotype has a count of ten or more. V usage is TRBV6-2 or TRBV6-3 and J usage is TRBJ2-5, with D maybe TRBD1 (6 bases). CDR3 size: 16 residues. The V gene lost 0 bases and the J gene lost 5 bases, with 16 bases spanning the gap. Germline assignment: CDR1 MNHEY and CDR2 SVGEGT. CDR3 nucleotides: TGTGCCAGCAGTTACTCGGACAGCCCGCTCGGGGAGACCCAGTACTTC. It specifies CASSYSDSPLGETQYF.

The CDR3 sequence: CASSVGIDMGTDTQYF. The CDR3 nucleotides are TGTGCCAGCAGCGTAGGAATCGACATGGGGACAGATACGCAGTATTTT. The rearrangement joins TRBV9 to TRBJ2-3; D unresolved. The CDR3 runs to 16 residues. V was trimmed by 0 bases and J by 3 bases, leaving 14 bases between them. The V gene's germline CDR1 is SGDLS and CDR2 YYNGEE.